The 20 T cell receptor beta chains listed next were all sequenced from one sample in a study of T cell clonality in common variable immunodeficiency (dated by TCRdb to the mid-2010s). The library relied on the immunoSEQ multiplex PCR assay. TCRdb stores this immuneACCESS table with in-frame sequences only. Part of the clones is absent; in the studies checked, under half of the shortfall reflects unresolved V genes, and no reason is known for the rest. This sample has around 55,000 clones, none of them a singleton. The ten largest clones take up about 0.9% of the sample. Sequencing was done on a sample of peripheral blood mononuclear cells. These receptor sequences come from a person aged 18 to 75 in good health.

This clone was seen ten or more times. CDR3 DNA, as far as it was read: TGTGCCAGCAGCTTTACCCTTGGGGCCACTGAA. This codes for CASSFTLGATE. From start to end, the CDR3 is CASSFTLGATEAFF. The chain carries TRBV7-9 and TRBJ1-1, with TRBD1 as a possible D gene (5 bases). The read comes to an end 3 residues before the CDR3 does, leaving the germline J gene to fill in the end. The V and J ends lost 3 bases and 4 bases respectively, with 12 bases between them. The CDR3 length is 14 residues. Germline V CDR1 and CDR2: SEHNR, FQNEAQ (reference sequence).

This clone appeared many times. Here the CDR3 reads CASSLGGSGTQYF. The CDR3 bases that were read are TGTGCCAGCAGTTTAGGAGGTAGCGGGACC. This chain joins TRBV12-3 or TRBV12-4 and TRBJ2-5, with TRBD2 as a possible D gene (6 bases). The read terminates 3 residues before the CDR3 end, so the remaining end is supplied by the germline J gene. The V and J ends lost 1 base and 7 bases respectively, with 10 bases between them. This CDR3 is built from 13 residues.

This clone was counted ten times or more. The read finishes 3 residues shy of the CDR3 end, and the germline J gene is used to complete it. The rearrangement joins TRBV10-2 to TRBJ2-1; 10 bases line up with TRBD1. CDR3 length equals 15 residues. CDR1 and CDR2 from the germline V gene are WSHSY and SAAADI. Trimming at V came to 5 bases and at J to 6 bases, leaving 7 bases not matched to a gene. The sequenced CDR3 bases are TGCGCCAGCAGTCCCGGGACAGGGGTGTCCAATGAG. Its translation: CASSPGTGVSNE. The CDR3 reads in full as CASSPGTGVSNEQFF.

The table lists this clone with many counts. The read ends 3 residues early relative to the CDR3; the germline J gene fills the gap. This chain connects TRBV23-1 to TRBJ2-3; 9 bases fit TRBD2. TRBV23-1 is an ORF; its function is uncertain. The CDR3 has 17 amino acids. After removal of 5 bases from V and 8 bases from J, the junction contained 17 bases not matched to a gene. CDR3 sequence: CASSYSIAGVVSGTQYF. CDR3 bases read: TGCGCCAGCAGTTACTCCATAGCGGGAGTGGTTTCAGGTACG.

The table lists this clone with many counts. CDR3 DNA (partial): TGTGCCAGCAGTGAAGCGCCGGGACAGGCAGTGGGCGGGGAG. Translating it yields CASSEAPGQAVGGE. The whole CDR3 protein reads CASSEAPGQAVGGELFF. The rearrangement joins TRBV2 to TRBJ2-2, with TRBD1 identical over 8 bases. The read finishes 3 residues shy of the CDR3 end, and the germline J gene is used to complete it. Germline V gene lookup returns CDR1 SNHLY and CDR2 FYNNEI. The CDR3 totals 17 residues. Losses at the gene ends were 0 bases for V and 7 bases for J; bases not matched to a gene: 10.

A few counts support this clone. The read halts 3 residues ahead of the CDR3 end, with the missing end drawn from the germline J gene. The chain is built from TRBV19 and TRBJ1-2; D ambiguous. The CDR3 spans 15 residues. Germline V gene sequence: CDR1 LNHDA, CDR2 SQIVND (reference sequence). CDR3 DNA (partial): TGTGCCAGTAGTCTCCACAGCGGGAGTAACAATGAC. Its translation: CASSLHSGSNND. The full CDR3 reads CASSLHSGSNNDYTF.

This clone has at least ten counts. The read halts 3 residues ahead of the CDR3 end, with the missing end drawn from the germline J gene. The gene calls are TRBV6-1 and TRBJ1-3; 9 nucleotides align to TRBD1. CDR3 length equals 15 residues. Per germline, CDR1 MNHNS and CDR2 SASEGT. V lost 7 bases to trimming and J lost 4 bases; unmatched junction nucleotides: 8. CDR3 sequence: CASTDTGGRGNTIYF. The sequenced CDR3 bases are TGTGCCAGCACTGATACAGGGGGCCGGGGAAACACC.

This clone was seen repeatedly, ten times or more. The CDR3 sequence is CASSLGGRGPYEQYF. CDR3 bases read: TGTGCCAGCAGCTTAGGGGGGCGGGGGCCTTACGAG. The chain has TRBV7-2 and TRBJ2-7; TRBD2 is a possible D gene (7 bases). Read data end 3 residues before the CDR3 end; the end is taken from the germline J gene. The V gene's germline CDR1 is SGHTA and CDR2 FQGNSA. V lost 1 base and J lost 4, with 14 bases in between. CDR3 length equals 15 residues.

This clone was found many times. The CDR3 DNA, read in part, is TGTGCCAGCAGTTTCCACGGTAGCGCTGAA. This encodes CASSFHGSAE. The full CDR3 is CASSFHGSAEAFF. The V call is TRBV28, the J call TRBJ1-1, with unresolved D. The sequence runs out 3 residues before the end of the CDR3; the remainder is reconstructed from the germline J gene. Germline V CDR1 and CDR2: MDHEN, SYDVKM. The V end lost 3 bases, the J end lost 6 bases, and 11 bases lay between the germline ends. The CDR3 has 13 amino acids.

Many counts were recorded for this clone. Read coverage stops 3 residues before the CDR3 terminus; the germline J gene supplies the remainder. The rearrangement links TRBV19 to TRBJ2-5; D unclear. V gave up 1 base and J gave up 5 bases, with 8 bases separating them. CDR3 size: 13 residues. From germline, CDR1 is LNHDA and CDR2 SQIVND (reference sequence). The CDR3 sequence: CASSIALIETQYF. The DNA read from the CDR3 is TGTGCCAGTAGTATAGCCCTAATCGAGACC.

This clone came up many times. The read gets to within 3 residues of the CDR3 end, and the germline J gene fills in the rest. V and J are TRBV7-8 and TRBJ1-6, with a possible D match to TRBD1 (6 bases). V lost 10 bases, J lost 5 bases, and 12 bases lay in between. This CDR3 is built from 13 residues. Germline CDR1 reads SGHVS; CDR2 reads FQNEAQ. The CDR3 here is CATLDRNNSPLHF. The sequenced part of the CDR3 DNA is TGTGCCACCCTCGACAGGAATAATTCACCC.

In this sample, this clone turned up many times. The sequence runs out 3 residues before the end of the CDR3; the remainder is reconstructed from the germline J gene. The rearrangement joins TRBV12-3 or TRBV12-4 to TRBJ2-5, with D possibly TRBD2 on 5 matching bases. V was clipped by 6 bases and J by 2 bases, with 13 bases between them. This CDR3 comprises 14 residues. CDR3 DNA (partial): TGTGCCAGCAGCCCGAGGGCAGTTCAAGAGACC. Amino acids: CASSPRAVQET. The whole CDR3 protein is CASSPRAVQETQYF.

This clone was detected ten times or more. From the germline J gene comes the end of the CDR3, since the read stops 3 residues before it. The V gene is TRBV27, the J gene TRBJ1-2, with 9 bases lining up with TRBD1. Per the germline V gene, CDR1 is MNHEY and CDR2 is SMNVEV (reference sequence). With 7 bases clipped from V and 4 bases from J, the junction kept 13 bases outside the gene matches. This CDR3 contains 16 residues. The covered CDR3 bases are TGTGCCAGCACGAAGTACGGGACAGGGCCAAGCTATGGC. This gives the protein CASTKYGTGPSYG. The CDR3 in full is CASTKYGTGPSYGYTF.

This clone has just a few counts. The CDR3 sequence: CASSLGQGDTYTF. Partial CDR3 DNA: TGTGCCAGCAGCCTGGGACAGGGAGATACC. This chain links TRBV7-7 with TRBJ1-2; TRBD1 aligns across 9 bases. The read comes to an end 3 residues before the CDR3 does, leaving the germline J gene to fill in the end. The CDR3 extends over 13 amino acids. Germline CDR1 and CDR2: SSHAT and FNYEAQ (reference sequence).

This clone was detected ten times or more. Read sequence stops 3 residues before the CDR3 end, and the germline J gene provides the missing end. This chain joins TRBV6-2 or TRBV6-3 and TRBJ1-6, with D perhaps TRBD1 (5 bases). This CDR3 is built from 15 residues. The V end was cut by 6 bases, the J end by 7 bases, with 16 bases between. The germline V gene has CDR1 MNHEY and CDR2 SVGEGT. CDR3 DNA, as far as it was read: TGTGCCAGCAGCCTCTCCCGGGGGATAAATTCACCC. Its translation: CASSLSRGINSP. The entire CDR3 sequence reads CASSLSRGINSPLHF.

This clone occurred many times. Read data end 3 residues before the CDR3 end; the end is taken from the germline J gene. The chain has TRBV30 and TRBJ2-7, with 8 bases identical to TRBD1. The CDR3 contains 13 residues. Germline-derived CDR1 and CDR2 are GTSNPN and SVGIG (reference sequence). The J segment lost 5 bases and the V segment lost 3 bases, leaving 6 bases of the junction unmatched. The sequenced CDR3 bases are TGTGCCTGGAGCTTGACAGGGGCCCACGAG. Translated, it gives CAWSLTGAHE. The full CDR3 protein is CAWSLTGAHEQYF.

In its sample, this clone was seen many times. Incomplete CDR3 DNA: TGCGCCAGCAGCTTTACTAGCGGGTATCAAGAGACC. Its translation: CASSFTSGYQET. The CDR3 in its entirety is CASSFTSGYQETQYF. The genes are TRBV5-1 and TRBJ2-5; 9 bases agree with TRBD2. The read terminates 3 residues before the CDR3 end, so the remaining end is supplied by the germline J gene. V was clipped by 2 bases and J by 2 bases; unmatched bases: 4. Looked up from germline, CDR1 is SGHRS and CDR2 is YFSETQ. CDR3 length: 15 residues. Filled out from reference TRBV5-1 and TRBJ2-5, the complete variable domain reads KAGVTQTPRYLIKTRGQQVTLSCSPISGHRSVSWYQQTPGQGLQFLFEYFSETQRNKGNFPGRFSGRQFSNSRSEMNVSTLELGDSALYLCASSFTSGYQETQYFGPGTRLLVL.

This clone was detected a few times. At one boundary the junction diverges from the germline segment, which might be a read error. The read stops 3 residues short of the end of the CDR3; the missing end is completed from the germline J gene. The V call is TRBV30, the J call TRBJ2-2; a weak D match, TRBD1 (5 bases). The CDR3 covers 15 residues. The germline CDR1 and CDR2 sequences are GTSNPN and SVGIG (reference sequence). The CDR3 bases that were read are TGTGCCCGGAGTGTACGAGTTACTGGGGCCAACGTG. Translation gives CARSVRVTGANV. The entire CDR3 protein is CARSVRVTGANVLFF.

This clone was counted ten times or more. The CDR3 end falls 3 residues outside the read, so it is completed with the germline J gene. V is TRBV20-1 and J is TRBJ2-3; no clear D. This CDR3 is 12 amino acids long. Germline V gene data show CDR1 as DFQATT and CDR2 as SNEGSKA (reference sequence). CDR3 amino acids: CSAGYSNQPQYF. CDR3 bases read: TGCAGTGCCGGGTACTCAAATCAGCCG.

This clone was seen repeatedly, ten times or more. The read is 3 residues too short to cover the CDR3 end, so that end is filled in from the germline J gene. V is TRBV6-2 or TRBV6-3 and J is TRBJ2-2; the D gene is possibly TRBD1 (5 bases). In germline, CDR1 is MNHEY, CDR2 SVGEGT. There are 16 residues in the CDR3. CDR3 loop: CASTTNRIGTNEKLFF. The DNA read from the CDR3 is TGTGCCAGCACCACTAACAGGATCGGAACTAATGAAAAG.